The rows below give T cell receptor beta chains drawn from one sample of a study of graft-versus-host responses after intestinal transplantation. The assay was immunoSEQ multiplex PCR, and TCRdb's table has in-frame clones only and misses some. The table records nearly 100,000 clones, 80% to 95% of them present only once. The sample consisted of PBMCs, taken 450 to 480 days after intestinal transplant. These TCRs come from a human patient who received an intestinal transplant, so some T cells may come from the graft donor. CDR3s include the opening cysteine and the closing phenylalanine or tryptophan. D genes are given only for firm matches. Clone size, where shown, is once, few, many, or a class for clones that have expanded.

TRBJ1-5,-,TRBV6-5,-,TGTGCCAGCAGAGGATCTAGGAATCAGCCCCAGCATTTT,CASRGSRNQPQHF
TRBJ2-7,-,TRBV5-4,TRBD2,TGTGCCAGCAGCCAACCGACTAGCGGAGGGGAGCAGTACTTC,CASSQPTSGGEQYF
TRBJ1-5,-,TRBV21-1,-,TGTGCCAGCAAAATGGGCCCGAATCAGCCCCAGCATTTT,CASKMGPNQPQHF
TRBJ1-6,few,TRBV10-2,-,TGCGCCAGCAGTGAGTCGGGGGGTTCACCCCTCCACTTT,CASSESGGSPLHF
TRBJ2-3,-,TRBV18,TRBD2,TGTGCCAGCTCACCATGGGGTGGCGGGGGAACAGATACGCAGTATTTT,CASSPWGGGGTDTQYF
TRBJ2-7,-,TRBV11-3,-,TGTGCCAGCAGCCTCCGGGACAACTCCTACGAGCAGTACTTC,CASSLRDNSYEQYF
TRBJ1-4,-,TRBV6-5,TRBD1,TGTGCCACAGGGGGACGACAGCTTAATGAAAAACTGTTTTTT,CATGGRQLNEKLFF
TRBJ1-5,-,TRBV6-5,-,TGTGCCAGCAGTTACTCCCCAGTGAATCAGCCCCAGCATTTT,CASSYSPVNQPQHF
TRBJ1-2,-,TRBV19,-,TGTGCCAGTAGTATGGGACCAAGGGACGGTCCTAACTATGGCTACACCTTC,CASSMGPRDGPNYGYTF
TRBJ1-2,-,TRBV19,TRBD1,TGTGCCAGTAGTCCTCAGGGGGACAACTATGGCTACACCTTC,CASSPQGDNYGYTF
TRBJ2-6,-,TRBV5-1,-,TGCGCCAGCAGCCCCGGACTTAGCTCTGGGGCCAACGTCCTGACTTTC,CASSPGLSSGANVLTF
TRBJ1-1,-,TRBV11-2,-,TGTGCCAGCAGCCTGGGGACTGAAGCTTTCTTT,CASSLGTEAFF
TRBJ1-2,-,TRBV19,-,TGTGCCAGTAGTATAGTGGGCGGATATGGCTACACCTTC,CASSIVGGYGYTF
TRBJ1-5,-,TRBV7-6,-,TGTGCCAGCAGCTTAGATCCCTCCCAGGGTGGTAGCAATCAGCCCCAGCATTTT,CASSLDPSQGGSNQPQHF
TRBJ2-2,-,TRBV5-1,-,TGCGCCAGCAGCCCACGGGAAGGAGCCGGGGAGCTGTTTTTT,CASSPREGAGELFF
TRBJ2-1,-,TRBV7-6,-,TGTGCCAGCAGCTTGACAAACAAGAAGGCGGATGAGCAGTTCTTC,CASSLTNKKADEQFF
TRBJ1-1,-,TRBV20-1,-,TGCAGTGCTAGTACGAACACTGAAGCTTTCTTT,CSASTNTEAFF
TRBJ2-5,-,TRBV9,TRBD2,TGTGCCAGCAGCGTAGCTCCAGCGGGGGAGCGGGAGACCCAGTACTTC,CASSVAPAGERETQYF
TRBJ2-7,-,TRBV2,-,TGTGCCAGCGAGTATTGGTCCCCCTCCTACGAGCAGTACTTC,CASEYWSPSYEQYF
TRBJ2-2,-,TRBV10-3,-,TGTGCCTCCGGGAGGACAGGGTCCACCGGGGAGCTGTTTTTT,CASGRTGSTGELFF
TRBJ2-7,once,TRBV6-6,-,TGTGCCAGCAGTTACTCGAGAAGTACTCCCTACGAGCAGTACTTC,CASSYSRSTPYEQYF
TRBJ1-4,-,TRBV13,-,TGTGCCAGCAGCGAACGACGGACACGCCTAGACCGAACTAATGAAAAACTGTTTTTT,CASSERRTRLDRTNEKLFF
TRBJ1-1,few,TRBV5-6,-,TGTGCCAGCAGCTTGGCCGAGGTCAGGGGCGGAACTGAAGCTTTCTTT,CASSLAEVRGGTEAFF
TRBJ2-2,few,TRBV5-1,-,TGCGCCAGCAGCTTGAGACAGCTGAACACCGGGGAGCTGTTTTTT,CASSLRQLNTGELFF
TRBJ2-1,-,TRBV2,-,TGTGCCAGCAGCGCAATTAGTGAGCAGTTCTTC,CASSAISEQFF
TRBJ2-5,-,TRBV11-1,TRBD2,TGTGCCAGCAGCTCCCCTCTTGGGCAGGGAGGGGAGACCCAGTACTTC,CASSSPLGQGGETQYF
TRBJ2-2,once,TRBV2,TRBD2,TGTGCCAGCAGTGAAGTGCAGGGAGGGACCGGGGAGCTGTTTTTT,CASSEVQGGTGELFF
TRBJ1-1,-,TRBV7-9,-,TGTGCCAGCAGCTTAGTTCGGGGGAGCAACACTGAAGCTTTCTTT,CASSLVRGSNTEAFF
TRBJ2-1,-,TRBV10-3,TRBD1,TGTGCCATCAGTGGCGGACAGGTAGGCAATGAGCAGTTCTTC,CAISGGQVGNEQFF
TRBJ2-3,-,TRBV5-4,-,TGTGCCAGCAGCTTGTTCGCGGATACGCAGTATTTT,CASSLFADTQYF
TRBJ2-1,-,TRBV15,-,TGTGCCACCAGCAGAGATCGGTCCGCCGACAATGAGCAGTTCTTC,CATSRDRSADNEQFF
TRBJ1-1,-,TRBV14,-,TGTGCCAGCAGCCCGGGGACCCTTATGAACACTGAAGCTTTCTTT,CASSPGTLMNTEAFF
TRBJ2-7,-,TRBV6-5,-,TGTGCCAGCAGTTACACCCGCTCCTACGAGCAGTACTTC,CASSYTRSYEQYF
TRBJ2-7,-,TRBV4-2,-,TGTGCCAGCAGCCAGGACCCTTTAGGTACTGGCTACGAGCAGTACTTC,CASSQDPLGTGYEQYF
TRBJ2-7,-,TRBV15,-,TGTGCCACCAGCAGAGAACGGAGCTCCTACGAGCAGTACTTC,CATSRERSSYEQYF
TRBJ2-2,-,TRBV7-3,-,TGTGCCAGCAGCTTAGGTCTGTTTACCGGGGAGCTGTTTTTT,CASSLGLFTGELFF
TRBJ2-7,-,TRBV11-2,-,TGTGCCAGCAGCTTAGGTTTTCAGCCCTCCTACGAGCAGTACTTC,CASSLGFQPSYEQYF